The source of this T cell receptor beta chain is a study of blood T cell repertoires in COVID-19. At the level of the study: The United States, Italy and Spain were the sources of the acute and convalescent COVID-19 samples. T cells, B-cell-depleted T cells, or PBMCs supplied cDNA or gDNA.

Source study methods: It was from reference gene primer amplification that nucleated cell counts were estimated. The assay was immunoSEQ multiplex PCR, and TCRdb's table has in-frame clones only and misses some. V and J calls and clone size follow that table, whereas D and trimming were derived from the DNA. Here the sample spans approximately 110,000 clones, 75% to 90% being singletons. J was trimmed by 3 bases and V by 4 bases; bases with no gene match: 5. Germline V gene lookup returns CDR1 SGHTA and CDR2 FQGTGA. The CDR3 has 16 residues. The receptor was derived from a woman aged 80 or over with acute or convalescent COVID-19. The sample consisted of peripheral blood. The chain recombines TRBV7-3 with TRBJ2-3, with 12 bases lining up with TRBD2. The CDR3 loop reads CASSSGLAGLTDTQYF. The CDR3 nucleotides read TGTGCCAGCAGCTCCGGACTAGCGGGGTTGACAGATACGCAGTATTTT.